These T cell receptor beta chains were read from a single sample in a study of shared clonotypes between healthy human individuals. Profiled with immunoSEQ multiplex PCR; TCRdb holds only in-frame clones, not every one. This sample has roughly 2,000,000 clones, with about 95% found just once. Sample: naive CD8+ T cells sorted from blood. These receptors were obtained from a man aged 18 to 30 in good health. CDR3s include the opening cysteine and the closing phenylalanine or tryptophan. The order of the fields is clone size, CDR3 length, J gene, D gene, V gene, CDR3 protein, CDR3 DNA. The D gene is left open where the match is weak. Size values are once, few and many counts, or a class for expanded clones, and some rows have none.

- 15 TRBJ2-5 TRBD1 TRBV27 CASSPGTGLGETQYF TGTGCCAGCAGTCCCGGGACAGGGTTGGGAGAGACCCAGTACTTC
- 14 TRBJ1-4 - TRBV28 CASSFGNPNEKLFF TGTGCCAGCAGTTTTGGGAACCCTAATGAAAAACTGTTTTTT
- 17 TRBJ2-3 TRBD2 TRBV9 CASSDQMAGGPSDTQYF TGTGCCAGCAGCGACCAAATGGCGGGAGGGCCATCAGATACGCAGTATTTT
- 16 TRBJ2-7 - TRBV5-1 CASSWDLDRSSYEQYF TGCGCCAGCAGCTGGGACCTTGACAGGAGCTCCTACGAGCAGTACTTC
- 15 TRBJ2-1 - TRBV15 CATSREDRSYNEQFF TGTGCCACCAGCAGAGAGGATAGGTCCTACAATGAGCAGTTCTTC
- 13 TRBJ1-1 TRBD1 TRBV11-2 CASSWDRDTEAFF TGTGCCAGCAGCTGGGACAGAGACACTGAAGCTTTCTTT
- 14 TRBJ2-7 TRBD2 TRBV6-5 CASSYREGSYEQYF TGTGCCAGCAGTTACCGGGAGGGTTCCTACGAGCAGTACTTC
- 16 TRBJ2-3 TRBD2 TRBV27 CASKSRTSGRTDTQYF TGTGCCAGCAAGTCGCGGACTAGCGGCCGCACAGATACGCAGTATTTT
- 14 TRBJ2-3 TRBD2 TRBV19 CASSIRLAADTQYF TGTGCCAGTAGTATTCGTCTAGCGGCAGATACGCAGTATTTT
once 14 TRBJ2-5 - TRBV28 CASTRSDTQETQYF TGTGCCAGCACCAGATCGGACACCCAAGAGACCCAGTACTTC
- 14 TRBJ1-6 TRBD1 TRBV27 CASRVGTGHSPLHF TGTGCCAGCAGGGTGGGGACAGGGCATTCACCCCTCCACTTT
- 16 TRBJ2-3 - TRBV2 CASSSHPLGSTDTQYF TGTGCCAGCAGTTCCCACCCTTTGGGGAGCACAGATACGCAGTATTTT
- 12 TRBJ1-1 - TRBV4-1 CASSQDFLGAFF TGCGCCAGCAGCCAAGATTTTTTAGGAGCTTTCTTT
- 13 TRBJ2-2 - TRBV6-6 CASSYSGTGELFF TGTGCCAGCAGCTACTCGGGCACCGGGGAGCTGTTTTTT
- 14 TRBJ2-7 - TRBV7-8 CASSLVEDRKEQYF TGTGCCAGCAGCTTAGTGGAAGACAGAAAGGAGCAGTACTTC
- 17 TRBJ2-5 TRBD2 TRBV9 CASSVEASGVYQETQYF TGTGCCAGCAGCGTAGAGGCTAGCGGGGTCTACCAAGAGACCCAGTACTTC
- 13 TRBJ2-7 - TRBV5-4 CASSLGHSYEQYF TGTGCCAGCAGCTTGGGTCACTCCTACGAGCAGTACTTC
- 15 TRBJ2-7 - TRBV7-8 CASSLTGLGFYEQYF TGTGCCAGCAGCTTAACGGGACTCGGCTTCTACGAGCAGTACTTC
- 18 TRBJ2-6 - TRBV10-2 CASSGSIPQLSGANVLTF TGCGCCAGCAGTGGAAGCATCCCCCAGCTCTCTGGGGCCAACGTCCTGACTTTC
- 17 TRBJ1-5 TRBD1 TRBV28 CASGGGTGGYSNQPQHF TGTGCCAGCGGAGGCGGGACAGGGGGATATAGCAATCAGCCCCAGCATTTT
- 14 TRBJ1-5 - TRBV27 CASSLSGSGQPQHF TGTGCCAGCAGTTTATCGGGTTCGGGTCAGCCCCAGCATTTT
- 14 TRBJ1-5 TRBD1 TRBV5-6 CASSQGQFNQPQHF TGTGCCAGCAGCCAGGGACAGTTCAATCAGCCCCAGCATTTT
- 14 TRBJ1-1 TRBD1 TRBV6-5 CASSYSQGAGEAFF TGTGCCAGCAGTTACTCGCAGGGGGCTGGTGAAGCTTTCTTT
- 17 TRBJ2-7 TRBD2 TRBV19 CASSTAWKRGSSYEQYF TGTGCCAGTAGCACGGCATGGAAGCGGGGGAGCTCCTACGAGCAGTACTTC
- 14 TRBJ2-5 - TRBV6-5 CASSYSTDQETQYF TGTGCCAGCAGTTACTCGACAGACCAAGAGACCCAGTACTTC
- 14 TRBJ2-7 - TRBV4-1 CASSQNEGGYEQYF TGCGCCAGCAGCCAGAACGAAGGCGGCTACGAGCAGTACTTC
- 15 TRBJ1-2 - TRBV11-2 CASSLGWGRGSSSTF -
- 13 TRBJ1-1 - TRBV14 CASSQMGGTEAFF TGTGCCAGCAGCCAAATGGGGGGCACTGAAGCTTTCTTT
- 15 TRBJ1-3 - TRBV6-6 CASRGPGYSGNTIYF TGTGCCAGCAGAGGACCAGGTTACTCTGGAAACACCATATATTTT
- 13 TRBJ2-2 - TRBV27 CASRNANTGELFF TGTGCCAGCAGAAACGCGAACACCGGGGAGCTGTTTTTT
- 16 TRBJ2-1 - TRBV13 CASSLALNSLDSEQFF TGTGCCAGCAGCTTAGCATTAAATAGTTTGGATTCTGAGCAGTTCTTC
- 16 TRBJ2-7 TRBD2 TRBV5-6 CASSWMTSGTSYEQYF TGTGCCAGCAGCTGGATGACTAGCGGGACATCCTACGAGCAGTACTTC
- 15 TRBJ1-1 - TRBV4-1 CASSQEQGMNTEAFF TGCGCCAGCAGCCAAGAACAGGGCATGAACACTGAAGCTTTCTTT
- 14 TRBJ2-5 TRBD1 TRBV15 CATSGQGAGETQYF TGTGCCACCAGCGGACAGGGGGCGGGAGAGACCCAGTACTTC
- 15 TRBJ1-4 - TRBV13 CASSYQGSLNEKLFF TGTGCCAGCAGCTACCAGGGGTCCCTAAATGAAAAACTGTTTTTT
- 17 TRBJ2-2 - TRBV7-9 CASSPPGLRGSSGELFF TGTGCCAGCAGCCCCCCCGGCCTCCGAGGATCATCCGGGGAGCTGTTTTTT
once 13 TRBJ1-2 - TRBV27 CASSLDSNYGYTF TGTGCCAGCAGTTTGGACAGTAACTATGGCTACACCTTC
- 13 TRBJ1-4 - TRBV30 CAWREGSREKLFF TGTGCCTGGAGGGAGGGGAGTCGTGAAAAACTGTTTTTT
- 17 TRBJ2-7 TRBD2 TRBV5-6 CASSSLGPSGWSYEQYF TGTGCCAGCAGCTCCCTGGGGCCTAGCGGATGGTCCTACGAGCAGTACTTC
- 14 TRBJ1-1 - TRBV30 CAWSVIGGDTEAFF TGTGCCTGGAGTGTAATCGGAGGGGACACTGAAGCTTTCTTT
- 13 TRBJ1-2 - TRBV7-9 CASSPEANYGYTF TGTGCCAGCAGCCCGGAAGCTAACTATGGCTACACCTTC
- 15 TRBJ1-1 - TRBV11-3 CASSLDGVMNTEAFF TGTGCCAGCAGCTTAGATGGGGTTATGAACACTGAAGCTTTCTTT
once 13 TRBJ1-1 - TRBV5-5 CASSPYVNTEAFF TGTGCCAGCAGCCCATATGTGAACACTGAAGCTTTCTTT
- 14 TRBJ2-7 TRBD1 TRBV5-6 CASSHRGQGYEQYF TGTGCCAGCAGCCACAGGGGGCAGGGTTACGAGCAGTACTTC
- 14 TRBJ2-7 TRBD2 TRBV27 CASSFSGGKYEQYF TGTGCCAGCAGTTTTAGCGGGGGAAAATACGAGCAGTACTTC
- 15 TRBJ2-1 TRBD2 TRBV7-8 CASSFLAGDYNEQFF TGTGCCAGCAGCTTTTTGGCGGGAGATTACAATGAGCAGTTCTTC
- 12 TRBJ2-5 - TRBV30 CAWSGPQETQYF TGTGCCTGGAGTGGACCCCAAGAGACCCAGTACTTC
few 14 TRBJ1-5 - TRBV4-3 CASSQDSGNQPQHF TGCGCCAGCAGCCAAGATTCTGGGAATCAGCCCCAGCATTTT
- 16 TRBJ1-2 - TRBV5-1 CASSQGTTRGNYGYTF TGCGCCAGCAGCCAAGGGACCACCCGGGGGAACTATGGCTACACCTTC
once 18 TRBJ1-4 TRBD1 TRBV10-3 CAISESGPRTGENEKLFF TGTGCCATCAGTGAGTCTGGGCCCAGGACAGGAGAAAATGAAAAACTGTTTTTT
- 15 TRBJ1-6 - TRBV2 CASSQTRQDNSPLHF TGTGCCAGCAGTCAGACTAGGCAGGATAATTCACCCCTCCACTTT
- 13 TRBJ2-7 - TRBV27 CASTTPPFYEQYF TGTGCCAGCACGACCCCGCCTTTCTACGAGCAGTACTTC
- 16 TRBJ2-7 - TRBV7-9 CASSSGWGAMDLEQYF TGTGCCAGCAGCTCAGGATGGGGGGCCATGGACTTGGAGCAGTACTTC
- 13 TRBJ1-2 TRBD1 TRBV7-9 CAIRDRHGHGYTF TGTGCCATCCGGGACAGGCATGGTCATGGCTACACCTTC